This T cell receptor beta chain was captured by sequencing in a study of blood T cell repertoires in COVID-19. Study overall: The United States, Italy and Spain supplied acute and convalescent COVID-19 samples.

The CDR3 extends over 15 amino acids. Germline CDR1 MDHEN, CDR2 SYDVKM. V lost 6 bases and J lost 5, with 19 bases in between. This clone has a single count. The method was immunoSEQ multiplex PCR; TCRdb's version includes in-frame clones alone and lacks a portion of them. Among about 100,000 clones listed, around 87% were seen once. This receptor was obtained from a woman of 80 years or more with acute or convalescent COVID-19. The specimen was peripheral blood. The rearrangement joins TRBV28 to TRBJ2-5; D perhaps matches TRBD1 (6 bases). The CDR3 reads CASRLRGQGYETQYF. CDR3 coding DNA: TGTGCCAGCAGACTAAGGGGCCAGGGGTATGAGACCCAGTACTTC.